These T cell receptor beta chains were read from a single sample in a study of identical twins. MiXCR was run by TCRdb on the 5' RACE reads, yielding one entry per CDR3 protein. The sample yields 700,000 to 950,000 distinct CDR3 sequences, roughly an eighth seen once. This same sample was also part of a study on yellow fever vaccine responses in identical twins.

Sequences were obtained from PBMCs. Receptors originate from a woman between 18 and 29 years old in good health. CDR3s include the opening cysteine and the closing phenylalanine or tryptophan. A D gene is named only where the DNA matches it firmly. Clone sizes are given selectively: once, few, many, or a class where the clone is expanded.

>TRBJ2-3|.|TRBV24-1|few|16
TGTGCCACCAGTGATTCGGTGGCAGGGGGGGCAGATACGCAGTATTTT
CATSDSVAGGADTQYF
>TRBJ1-5|.|TRBV11-2|.|15
TGTGCCAGCAGCATTGGAGGGGATGGCAATCAGCCCCAGCATTTT
CASSIGGDGNQPQHF
>TRBJ1-5|TRBD1|TRBV12-3/TRBV12-4|few|14
TGTGCCAGCAGACCCGGGACAGACAATCAGCCCCAGCATTTT
CASRPGTDNQPQHF
>TRBJ2-6|.|TRBV12-3/TRBV12-4|many|11
TGTGCCAGCAGTTCCGGTTTCGTCCTGACTTTC
CASSSGFVLTF
>TRBJ2-7|TRBD2|TRBV20-1|few|13
TGCAGTGCTCCAAAAGCGGGGAAGGACGAGCAGTACTTC
CSAPKAGKDEQYF
>TRBJ2-2|.|TRBV7-3|few|15
TGTGCCAGCAGCTTTGTGCTCCCACCCGCCGGGGAGCTGTTTTTT
CASSFVLPPAGELFF
>TRBJ2-1|.|TRBV9|.|14
TGTGCCAGCAGCCCTCGAACGGAGGGCAATGAGCAGTTCTTC
CASSPRTEGNEQFF
>TRBJ2-5|.|TRBV7-6|few|15
TGTGCCAGCAGCTTAGCGCTCGGGGGATCAGAGACCCAGTACTTC
CASSLALGGSETQYF
>TRBJ2-6|.|TRBV4-1|many|20
TGCGCCAGCAGCCAAGATTGGCAGAGCAGGGGCTTCTCTGGGGCCAACGTCCTGACTTTC
CASSQDWQSRGFSGANVLTF
>TRBJ2-5|TRBD2|TRBV15|.|16
TGTGCCACCAGCGGAACCACTAGCGGGAGGGAAGAGACCCAGTACTTC
CATSGTTSGREETQYF
>TRBJ2-3|TRBD2|TRBV3-1|.|15
TGTGCCAGCAGCCAAGAGCGGGGGAGTGCAGATACGCAGTATTTT
CASSQERGSADTQYF
>TRBJ2-5|.|TRBV29-1|.|13
TGCAGCGCCGGGTGGGGCGTTCAAGAGACCCAGTACTTC
CSAGWGVQETQYF
>TRBJ2-1|.|TRBV6-1|.|14
TGTGCCAGCAGTCCCGGGCCTGTGGACAATGAGCAGTTCTTC
CASSPGPVDNEQFF
>TRBJ2-1|.|TRBV12-5|.|16
TGTGTCTGTGGTTTGGAAGGACATCGCTCCTACAATGAGCAGTTCTTC
CVCGLEGHRSYNEQFF
>TRBJ1-6|.|TRBV18|few|12
TGTGCCAGCTCAGCAGATAATTCACCCCTCCACTTT
CASSADNSPLHF
>TRBJ2-5|.|TRBV27|.|14
TGTGCCAGCAGGGACGAAGGGGTCCAAGAGACCCAGTACTTC
CASRDEGVQETQYF
>TRBJ2-1|.|TRBV4-1|many|12
TGCGCCAGCAGCTATGACTCCAATGAGCAGTTCTTC
CASSYDSNEQFF
>TRBJ2-7|.|TRBV12-3/TRBV12-4|few|11
TGTGCCACTGGGGACGGGGACGAGCAGTACTTC
CATGDGDEQYF
>TRBJ1-2|.|TRBV2|.|10
TGTGCCAGCAGAGAAAAGGGCTACACCTTC
CASREKGYTF
>TRBJ1-5|.|TRBV7-9|.|14
TGTGCCAGCAGCAAAAGTAATAGCAATCAGCCCCAGCATTTT
CASSKSNSNQPQHF
>TRBJ1-5|.|TRBV20-1|many|13
TGCAGTGCCCTAGGGGAGAGCAATCAGCCCCAGCATTTT
CSALGESNQPQHF
>TRBJ2-2|TRBD2|TRBV20-1|.|17
TGCAGTGCTAGAGGACTAGCGGGGCGCGCGAACACCGGGGAGCTGTTTTTT
CSARGLAGRANTGELFF
>TRBJ2-7|.|TRBV15|.|15
TGTGCCACCAGCAGCCCGGGACGAGGGACCTACGAGCAGTACTTC
CATSSPGRGTYEQYF
>TRBJ2-7|.|TRBV20-1|few|11
TGCAGTGCTAGGGCCCTCTACGAGCAGTACTTC
CSARALYEQYF
>TRBJ2-1|.|TRBV11-2|.|20
TGTGCCAGCAGCATATTTTCGGGACTCGAAAGGGGATACTCCTACAATGAGCAGTTCTTC
CASSIFSGLERGYSYNEQFF
>TRBJ2-2|TRBD1|TRBV5-1|few|15
TGCGCCAGCAGCCCCGGACAGGGTATTATCGGGGAGCTGTTTTTT
CASSPGQGIIGELFF
>TRBJ2-1|TRBD2|TRBV28|many|20
TGTGCCAGCAGCCCCCTCTCGGTGACTAGCGGAGTACACCCCTACAATGAGCAGTTCTTC
CASSPLSVTSGVHPYNEQFF
>TRBJ2-1|.|TRBV5-1|few|12
TGCGCCAGCAGCTACACGTGGAATGAGCAGTTCTTC
CASSYTWNEQFF
>TRBJ2-5|TRBD2|TRBV5-1|few|15
TGCGCCAGCACTTGGACTAGCGGGCGCCAAGAGACCCAGTACTTC
CASTWTSGRQETQYF
>TRBJ2-1|TRBD2|TRBV20-1|few|16
TGCAGTGCTAGTAGCTCACTAGCGGGAGCGTTCAATGAGCAGTTCTTC
CSASSSLAGAFNEQFF
>TRBJ2-2|.|TRBV28|many|14
TGTGCCAGCAGTTTTAGGGTGAACACCGGGGAGCTGTTTTTT
CASSFRVNTGELFF
>TRBJ2-7|.|TRBV20-1|.|17
TGCAGTGCTAGAGGTGTTAGCTCCAAAACGAGGTCCTACGAGCAGTACTTC
CSARGVSSKTRSYEQYF
>TRBJ2-1|.|TRBV12-3/TRBV12-4|.|15
TGTGCCAGCAGCGTCTGGCGACCCAGTGGAAATGAGCAGTTCTTC
CASSVWRPSGNEQFF
>TRBJ2-3|.|TRBV12-3/TRBV12-4|few|12
TGTGCCAGCAGCTCAGGACAGACCGCTGCGTATTTT
CASSSGQTAAYF
>TRBJ1-1|TRBD1|TRBV6-1|.|16
TGTGCCAGCAGACTCATTGGGACAGGGGAGAACACTGAAGCTTTCTTT
CASRLIGTGENTEAFF
>TRBJ2-2|.|TRBV6-5|few|12
TGTGCCGCACGTCGAGGCACCGGGGAGCTGTTTTTT
CAARRGTGELFF
>TRBJ2-1|.|TRBV12-3/TRBV12-4|many|13
TGTGCCAGCAGTTTACTCCTTTACAATGAGCAGTTCTTC
CASSLLLYNEQFF
>TRBJ2-2|TRBD1|TRBV11-3|few|16
TGTGCCAGCAGCTTCGACAGGGGATTGAACACCGGGGAGCTGTTTTTT
CASSFDRGLNTGELFF
>TRBJ2-2|TRBD1|TRBV5-1|few|18
TGCGCCAGCAGCTCATACCGCCCGGGACAGGGAGTCACCGGGGAGCTGTTTTTT
CASSSYRPGQGVTGELFF
>TRBJ2-1|.|TRBV6-1|.|14
TGTGCCAGCAGTACCCAGGGGACGGGCAATGAGCAGTTCTTC
CASSTQGTGNEQFF
>TRBJ1-1|.|TRBV7-2|.|14
TGTGCCAGCAGCACGGACAGATTGAACACTGAAGCTTTCTTT
CASSTDRLNTEAFF
>TRBJ2-5|.|TRBV7-2|few|15
TGTGCCAGCAGCTTTGTGGGGGGGCATGGAGAGACCCAGTACTTC
CASSFVGGHGETQYF
>TRBJ2-3|.|TRBV28|many|15
TGTGCCAGCAGTTTATTTGGCGTTGGGGCAGATACGCAGTATTTT
CASSLFGVGADTQYF
>TRBJ2-3|.|TRBV9|.|16
TGTGCCAGCAGTCCCTCCCCCGACTATTACACAGATACGCAGTATTTT
CASSPSPDYYTDTQYF
>TRBJ2-1|TRBD2|TRBV12-3/TRBV12-4|many|15
TGTGCCAGCAGGGGACTAGCGGGAGAGTACAATGAGCAGTTCTTC
CASRGLAGEYNEQFF
>TRBJ2-1|TRBD2|TRBV13|.|20
TGTGCCAGCAGCGCCACCCCCGGGACTAGCGGGAGTGGTTCCTACAATGAGCAGTTCTTC
CASSATPGTSGSGSYNEQFF
>TRBJ2-3|.|TRBV9|.|19
TGTGCCAGCAGCGTAGGCTACCATCGGGCCATTAAAAGCACAGATACGCAGTATTTT
CASSVGYHRAIKSTDTQYF
>TRBJ2-3|.|TRBV12-3/TRBV12-4|many|12
TGTGCCAGCAGTGCACTTACAGATACGCAGTATTTT
CASSALTDTQYF
>TRBJ2-2|.|TRBV2|.|15
TGTGCCAGCACTGCAGAGAACACGAACACCGGGGAGCTGTTTTTT
CASTAENTNTGELFF
>TRBJ2-5|TRBD2|TRBV20-1|few|16
TGCAGTGCTATACTAGCGGGAGGCCGGGTCCAAGAGACCCAGTACTTC
CSAILAGGRVQETQYF
>TRBJ1-4|.|TRBV9|.|22
TGTGCCAGCAGCCCTGCTCTCAGGGTCGGGATACGGCGGGTCCAATTTAATGAAAAACTGTTTTTT
CASSPALRVGIRRVQFNEKLFF
>TRBJ2-1|TRBD1|TRBV10-3|.|15
TGTGCCATCAGCCCGGGACAGAGCTCCTACAATGAGCAGTTCTTC
CAISPGQSSYNEQFF
>TRBJ2-3|TRBD2|TRBV12-3/TRBV12-4|many|15
TGTGCCAGCAGTTTAATAGCGGGGGGCACAGATACGCAGTATTTT
CASSLIAGGTDTQYF
>TRBJ2-5|.|TRBV3-1|few|14
TGTGCCAGCAGCCCGGACCCCTATCGGGAGACCCAGTACTTC
CASSPDPYRETQYF
>TRBJ2-1|.|TRBV11-2|.|14
TGTGCCAGCAGACATCCCAGGGGAATTCATGAGCAGTTCTTC
CASRHPRGIHEQFF